These T cell receptor beta chains were read from a single sample in a study of PD-1 blockade in classical Hodgkin lymphoma. Here immunoSEQ multiplex PCR was the method, and the copy in TCRdb shows in-frame clones only, minus some. The table has nearly 55,000 clones, over 70% seen once. The material was peripheral blood mononuclear cells (PBMCs), obtained at baseline. The receptors shown here come from a human donor with classical Hodgkin lymphoma. Both conserved end residues are part of each CDR3. Fields, in order: V gene, J gene, CDR3 protein.

TRBV11-3	TRBJ2-2	CGSAPGGTGTGELFF
TRBV29-1	TRBJ1-3	CSVEGRVGNTIYF
TRBV18	TRBJ2-7	CASSPGQSSYEQYF
TRBV19	TRBJ2-1	CASSIGQFGLENNEQFF
TRBV10-3	TRBJ2-1	CAISERGDPYNEQFF
TRBV4-1	TRBJ2-2	CASRNSGGRVGELFF
TRBV5-1	TRBJ1-1	CASNSREGNTEAFF
TRBV4-3	TRBJ2-1	CASSQSQPGGLYNEQFF
TRBV27	TRBJ2-1	CASSKQGGYNEQFF
TRBV30	TRBJ1-2	CAWSTQQGAGYTF
TRBV30	TRBJ2-3	CAWSTAMSTDTQYF
TRBV7-9	TRBJ2-3	CASRKKASGSLRDTQYF
TRBV11-3	TRBJ1-1	CASSLVFEGADTEAFF
TRBV4-3	TRBJ2-1	CASSQASFPADEQFF
TRBV30	TRBJ1-4	CAWSRPGGNEKLFF
TRBV7-9	TRBJ2-1	CASSLVSVAGVMGGEQFF
TRBV6-1	TRBJ1-5	CASILDRSNQPQHF
TRBV11-2	TRBJ2-1	CASSLGRYEQFF
TRBV4-1	TRBJ2-1	CASRHLAGGEQFF
TRBV5-1	TRBJ1-1	CASSHGLSNTEAFF
TRBV7-2	TRBJ2-3	CASSSRGLDTQYF
TRBV9	TRBJ1-1	CASSVGQANTEAFF
TRBV14	TRBJ2-4	CASSQAWAPGQAIQYF
TRBV7-2	TRBJ1-1	CASSSGGRMNTEAFF
TRBV7-8	TRBJ1-3	CASSKQDGGQYF
TRBV6-5	TRBJ1-2	CASSYPGDSNYGYTF
TRBV9	TRBJ2-7	CASSPHGDGNEQYF
TRBV25-1	TRBJ2-3	CASSEWGDTDTQYF
TRBV18	TRBJ2-1	CASSGTSDGNEQFF
TRBV10-3	TRBJ2-7	CAISEPIQGGEQYF
TRBV30	TRBJ2-3	CAWRGLAGPWDTQYF
TRBV4-3	TRBJ1-4	CASSASDSSNEKLFF
TRBV6-1	TRBJ1-2	CASINRQGVYGYTF
TRBV6-5	NA	CASSRYGPIYEQYF
TRBV11-3	TRBJ1-1	CASSWGTGNTEAFF
TRBV4-3	TRBJ2-7	CASSWGLAVSYEQYF
TRBV6-5	TRBJ1-3	CASSRRTVSGNTIYF
TRBV27	TRBJ1-5	CASRDRVPSNQPQHF
TRBV11-2	TRBJ1-5	CASSLDPGPNQPQHF
TRBV19	TRBJ1-5	CASRSTGAGSQPQHF
TRBV7-2	TRBJ2-1	CASSLLGTRNEQFF
TRBV5-4	TRBJ2-1	CASRLSGGGSYNEQFF
TRBV4-2	TRBJ2-7	CASARGRDSYEQYF
TRBV30	TRBJ1-3	CAWTGSGNTIYF
TRBV7-8	TRBJ2-1	CASSLGLAGYNEQFF
TRBV2	TRBJ2-2	CASRDFIGAGELFF
TRBV5-4	TRBJ2-5	CASNAGVGSRETQYF
TRBV30	TRBJ1-5	CAWSVPDRGNQPQHF
TRBV6-5	TRBJ1-6	CASSSLSTGSNSPLHF
TRBV30	TRBJ2-6	CAWSPRTGEVNSAGANVLTF
TRBV11-2	TRBJ2-1	CASSPRGAGGKSNEQFF
TRBV7-9	TRBJ2-3	CASSPSWTSGSLLDTQYF
TRBV10-3	TRBJ1-1	CAISQGDTEAFF
TRBV6-5	TRBJ2-2	CASSYSAAANTGELFF
TRBV5-8	TRBJ2-5	CASSFGTGKETQYF
TRBV2	TRBJ2-1	CASALYEQFF
TRBV15	TRBJ2-7	CATSNRVSYEQYF
TRBV5-6	TRBJ1-1	CASSLGPNTEAFF
TRBV11-2	TRBJ2-2	CASSLGRPNTGELFF